This T cell receptor beta chain was found in a study of STAT3 mutations in large granular lymphocyte leukemia. Regarding the study as a whole: In about 30% of the 18 patients, new TCR clonotypes emerged after therapy. In several patients, dominant TCR clone burden exceeded STAT3 mutant burden, suggesting STAT3 mutation arose secondarily. Sampling intervals varied between patients and samples. At least one immunodominant TCR beta clonotype appeared in every T-cell large granular lymphocyte leukemia patient.

Germline-derived CDR1 and CDR2 are SNHLY and FYNNEI. The CDR3 totals 17 residues. V shed 4 bases and J shed 2 bases, with 21 bases lying between them. Remarks on this clone: The antigen is unknown.

The protocol was immunoSEQ multiplex PCR, while the TCRdb copy is restricted to in-frame clones and leaves out a portion. This table has 1,500 to 2,000 clones, around 60% appearing once. V usage is TRBV2 and J usage is TRBJ2-7; D gene unclear. The specimen was peripheral blood mononuclear cells. The sequence was obtained from a man aged 55-75 years with T-cell large granular lymphocyte leukemia. Some clones in this sample may be carry-over from other donors' samples. CDR3 DNA sequence: TGTGCCAGCAGTGGGTCTTCCGGCCTCACGAGAACCTACGAGCAGTACTTC. The encoded protein is CASSGSSGLTRTYEQYF.